The present T cell receptor beta chain was sequenced within a study of shared clonotypes between healthy human individuals. Overall study findings and caveats: Unshared clonotypes carried lower generation probabilities than those common to all four donors. With few donors, the genetic and exposure-history diversity represented was limited.

Of note for this clone: Its target is not known.

Libraries were prepared by immunoSEQ multiplex PCR; TCRdb keeps only in-frame clonotypes and omits some of them. The sample has about 2,100,000 clones, 93% seen once. CD45RO negativity and positive selection for CCR7 defined naive CD8 cells, a population that excluded terminally differentiated effector memory CD45RA+ cells. Every one of the donors was a Caucasian adult that lived in Nashville, Tennessee. Trimming took off 4 bases at V and 0 bases at J, with 12 bases between the two ends. Germline CDR1 reads SEHNR; CDR2 reads FQNEAQ (reference sequence). The CDR3 totals 15 residues. This sequence originates from a man in his late teens or twenties in good health. Some clones in this sample may be carry-over from other donors' samples. Specimen: naive CD8+ T cells from PBMCs. The chain joins TRBV7-9 to TRBJ2-5; D assignment may be TRBD1 or TRBD2 (5 bases each). CDR3 nucleotide sequence: TGTGCCAGCAGCTCCGGGACGGAGTACCAAGAGACCCAGTACTTC. Translating it yields CASSSGTEYQETQYF.